A single sample is the source of the 24 T cell receptor beta chains below, sequenced in a study of TIL therapy for anti-PD-1-resistant metastatic lung cancer (dated by TCRdb to about 2021). The time point label, read with the paper, signifies: pre-treatment sample, taken before nivolumab and TIL therapy. Using bias-controlled multiplex PCR with the immunoSEQ v3 hsTCRB kit, the TCR beta CDR3 regions were amplified from genomic DNA. TCRdb provides this immuneACCESS table in a form limited to in-frame rearrangements. Some clones are lacking; in checked studies, under half of them reflect an unresolved V gene, and why the rest are absent is not known. The sample profile shows tens of thousands of clones; 69% of them were found once. The ten largest clonotypes hold around 6.3% of the sample. The material sequenced was blood, taken at baseline. These receptors were obtained from a person aged 25-79 years with non-small cell lung cancer.

The rearrangement uses TRBV7-6 and TRBJ2-7, with 7 positions matching TRBD1. CDR1 is SGHVS, CDR2 FNYEAQ, per germline. The J segment lost 3 bases and the V segment lost 2 bases, leaving 7 bases of the junction unmatched. CDR3 length equals 15 residues. The DNA for the CDR3 is TGTGCCAGCAGCTTAAGGGGACAGACTTTCTACGAGCAGTACTTC. Translation: CASSLRGQTFYEQYF.

The V call is TRBV30, the J call TRBJ1-2; D is unclear. Germline V gene sequence: CDR1 GTSNPN, CDR2 SVGIG (reference sequence). The CDR3 spans 14 residues. V was shortened by 2 bases and J by 1 base, with 11 bases between the two germline ends. The CDR3 protein is CAWSPWSYNYGYTF. CDR3 bases: TGTGCCTGGAGTCCATGGTCCTATAACTATGGCTACACCTTC.

V usage is TRBV5-1 and J usage is TRBJ2-7; TRBD2 might be the D (6 bases). The length of the CDR3 is 15 residues. Trimming pared 0 bases from V and 3 bases from J, leaving 13 bases between. In germline, CDR1 is SGHRS, CDR2 YFSETQ. CDR3 sequence reads: CASSLGSGVGYEQYF. CDR3 in DNA: TGCGCCAGCAGCTTGGGTTCGGGAGTAGGCTACGAGCAGTACTTC.

The rearrangement uses TRBV11-3 and TRBJ2-5, with 7 bases lining up with TRBD2. Germline V gene data show CDR1 as SGHNT and CDR2 as YENEEA. The J segment lost 4 bases and the V segment lost 4 bases, leaving 9 bases of the junction unmatched. The CDR3 consists of 15 residues. The CDR3 DNA sequence: TGTGCCAGCAGCTCAGGACTAGTGGGAAGAGAGACCCAGTACTTC. Its translation: CASSSGLVGRETQYF.

The chain has TRBV5-6 and TRBJ1-1, with 9 bases matching TRBD1. The V gene's germline CDR1 is SGHDT and CDR2 YYEEEE. The CDR3 is 15 residues long. V lost 2 bases to trimming and J lost 1 base; unmatched junction nucleotides: 3. Here the CDR3 DNA reads TGTGCCAGCAGCTTTACGACAGGGGGGAACACTGAAGCTTTCTTT. Translating it yields CASSFTTGGNTEAFF.

V gene TRBV7-2 combines with J gene TRBJ1-2; D possibly corresponds to TRBD1 (6 bases). V lost 1 base, J lost 7 bases, and 13 bases lay in between. The CDR3 length is 14 residues. CDR1 and CDR2 from the germline V gene are SGHTA and FQGNSA. The CDR3: CASSLVLAGVGYTF. In nucleotides, the CDR3 is TGTGCCAGCAGCTTAGTCCTAGCAGGGGTTGGCTACACCTTC.

The rearrangement uses TRBV4-2 and TRBJ2-3, with no clear D. CDR3 length equals 11 residues. Germline V gives CDR1 LGHNA, CDR2 YNFKEQ. Trimming took 1 base from V and 4 from J, leaving 0 bases between them. In nucleotides, the CDR3 is TGTGCCAGCAGCCAAGCAGATACGCAGTATTTT. Amino acid sequence: CASSQADTQYF.

The chain couples TRBV5-6 to TRBJ1-1; 8 nucleotides agree with TRBD1. The V segment lost 1 base and the J segment 4 bases; nucleotides outside the gene matches: 6. This CDR3 region has 15 residues. In germline, CDR1 is SGHDT, CDR2 YYEEEE. The CDR3 loop is CASSLFAGGFTEAFF. The CDR3 nucleotides are TGTGCCAGCAGCTTGTTTGCAGGGGGCTTCACTGAAGCTTTCTTT.

The CDR3 coding sequence is TGCGCCAGCAGCCAAGACCACAACGCGATTGAAAAACTGTTTTTT. It codes for CASSQDHNAIEKLFF. The chain joins TRBV4-1 to TRBJ1-4; D ambiguous. The CDR3 runs to 15 residues. V lost 0 bases and J 7 bases, leaving 12 bases between the germline ends. Per the germline V gene, CDR1 is MGHRA and CDR2 is YSYEKL.

The chain has TRBV28 and TRBJ2-7; the D is unclear. The germline V gene encodes CDR1 MDHEN and CDR2 SYDVKM. The CDR3 is 13 residues long. V lost 6 bases to trimming and J lost 0 bases, with 9 bases between them. The CDR3 nucleotides are TGTGCCAGCAGATCGACTTACTCCTACGAGCAGTACTTC. Protein sequence: CASRSTYSYEQYF.

The CDR3 loop is CASSGDGSGTEAFF. The CDR3, as DNA: TGTGCCAGCAGTGGGGACGGCTCAGGCACTGAAGCTTTCTTT. The chain uses TRBV2 and TRBJ1-1; a possible D gene is TRBD1 (5 bases). The length of the CDR3 is 14 residues. Germline CDR1 reads SNHLY; CDR2 reads FYNNEI. V shed 4 bases and J shed 4 bases, with 13 bases lying between them.

This clone was picked up a small number of times. The V gene is TRBV6-5, the J gene TRBJ1-2; D is undetermined. V was trimmed by 2 bases and J by 6 bases, leaving 10 bases between them. The CDR3 totals 13 residues. The germline V gene encodes CDR1 MNHEY and CDR2 SVGAGI. This CDR3 reads CASSYASEDGYTF. CDR3 nucleotides: TGTGCCAGCAGTTACGCCTCGGAGGATGGCTACACCTTC.

The chain joins TRBV20-1 to TRBJ2-7; D is possibly TRBD1 or TRBD2 (5 bases each). Trimming removed 6 bases at V and 0 bases at J, with 6 bases between. Germline-derived CDR1 and CDR2 are DFQATT and SNEGSKA (reference sequence). This CDR3 has 11 residues. The CDR3 nucleotides are TGCAGTGCCGGGACCTCCTACGAGCAGTACTTC. Residues: CSAGTSYEQYF.

The chain is built from TRBV28 and TRBJ2-7; maybe TRBD2 (7 bases). CDR1 and CDR2 (germline): MDHEN, SYDVKM. The CDR3 is 15 amino acids. The ends were cut back, 2 bases at V and 4 bases at J, with 15 bases in the middle. The CDR3 nucleotides read TGTGCCAGCAGTTTAAGGGGGAGGGCAACTTACGAGCAGTACTTC. Its translation is CASSLRGRATYEQYF.

The chain couples TRBV27 to TRBJ2-5, with D tentatively TRBD2 (5 bases). The CDR3 has 14 residues. The germline V gene has CDR1 MNHEY and CDR2 SMNVEV (reference sequence). Trimming removed 2 bases at V and 1 base at J, with 8 bases between. CDR3 sequence reads: CASSLMGVQETQYF. CDR3 bases: TGTGCCAGCAGTTTAATGGGAGTCCAAGAGACCCAGTACTTC.

The chain joins TRBV11-2 to TRBJ2-3, with 11 positions matching TRBD2. The trim removed 4 bases at V and 4 bases at J, leaving 16 bases unmatched. The CDR3 sequence is 19 residues long. Germline assignment: CDR1 SGHAT and CDR2 FQNNGV. The CDR3 region is CASSSKTSGMVRNADTQYF. As DNA, the CDR3 is TGTGCCAGCAGCTCCAAGACTAGCGGGATGGTAAGGAACGCAGATACGCAGTATTTT. The whole variable domain, filled in from reference TRBV11-2 and TRBJ2-3, reads EAGVAQSPRYKIIEKRQSVAFWCNPISGHATLYWYQQILGQGPKLLIQFQNNGVVDDSQLPKDRFSAERLKGVDSTLKIQPAKLEDSAVYLCASSSKTSGMVRNADTQYFGPGTRLTVL.

The chain links TRBV5-5 to TRBJ2-1; possibly TRBD2 for D (5 bases). Trimming left V 5 bases short and J 7 bases short, with 16 bases between. The CDR3 spans 14 residues. CDR1 is SGHKS and CDR2 is YYEKEE in the germline V gene (reference sequence). The CDR3 loop is CASSPGSRGNEQFF. The CDR3 nucleotides read TGTGCCAGCAGTCCCGGGTCCCGCGGGAATGAGCAGTTCTTC.

This clone was seen more than once but under ten times. The DNA for the CDR3 is TGTGCCATCAGTGAGTCGTCCGGGGAAAAACTGTTTTTT. Its protein product is CAISESSGEKLFF. The chain uses TRBV10-3 and TRBJ1-4; D uncertain. This CDR3 spans 13 amino acids. V dropped 0 bases and J dropped 8 bases, with 7 bases sitting between them. The germline V gene encodes CDR1 ENHRY and CDR2 SYGVKD.

This chain joins TRBV6-1 and TRBJ1-5; D might be TRBD1 (6 bases). Trimming removed 2 bases at V and 7 bases at J, with 18 bases between. CDR3 size: 16 residues. Germline CDR1 and CDR2: MNHNS and SASEGT. Here the CDR3 DNA reads TGTGCCAGCAGTGAATATTTCTCGGGGGCCCAGCAGCCCCAGCATTTT. Its protein is CASSEYFSGAQQPQHF.

As regards this clone: This sample also contains other DNA sequences that code for the same CDR3. The chain links TRBV5-6 to TRBJ2-3; 12 bases fit TRBD2. This CDR3 region has 15 residues. Losses at the gene ends were 4 bases for V and 3 bases for J; bases not matched to a gene: 3. Germline CDR1 is SGHDT and CDR2 is YYEEEE. The CDR3 sequence is CASSPGTSGTDTQYF. The CDR3 DNA sequence: TGTGCCAGCAGCCCCGGGACTAGCGGGACAGATACGCAGTATTTT.

A single count supports this clone. The chain recombines TRBV9 with TRBJ2-2; 10 bases agree with TRBD2. This CDR3 is built from 13 residues. The V segment lost 5 bases and the J segment 10 bases; nucleotides outside the gene matches: 5. Germline V gives CDR1 SGDLS, CDR2 YYNGEE. CDR3 sequence (DNA): TGTGCCAGCAGGACTAGCGGGTCTCCGGAGCTGTTTTTT. This encodes CASRTSGSPELFF.

V is TRBV7-9 and J is TRBJ1-4; the D gene is possibly TRBD1 (5 bases). V was trimmed by 5 bases and J by 3 bases, leaving 16 bases between them. The CDR3 contains 16 residues. In germline, CDR1 is SEHNR, CDR2 FQNEAQ (reference sequence). The CDR3 reads CASSPLRGLSNEKLFF. The CDR3 DNA follows: TGTGCCAGCAGCCCCCTCCGGGGGTTATCTAATGAAAAACTGTTTTTT.

J is TRBJ2-1 and V is TRBV7-2; TRBD2 aligns across 8 bases. The trim removed 5 bases at V and 7 bases at J, leaving 13 bases unmatched. Germline-derived CDR1 and CDR2 are SGHTA and FQGNSA. The length of the CDR3 is 16 residues. The CDR3 here is CASSTFGRAFGNEQFF. CDR3 nucleotide sequence: TGTGCCAGCAGCACTTTCGGGAGGGCCTTTGGGAATGAGCAGTTCTTC.

The chain is built from TRBV11-2 and TRBJ1-4; D is perhaps TRBD1 (6 bases). The CDR3 runs to 15 residues. The V gene lost 4 bases and the J gene lost 0 bases, with 9 bases spanning the gap. From germline, CDR1 is SGHAT and CDR2 FQNNGV. Here the CDR3 DNA reads TGTGCCAGCAGCTCTGGACAGACAACTAATGAAAAACTGTTTTTT. It codes for CASSSGQTTNEKLFF. Filled out from reference TRBV11-2 and TRBJ1-4, the complete variable domain reads EAGVAQSPRYKIIEKRQSVAFWCNPISGHATLYWYQQILGQGPKLLIQFQNNGVVDDSQLPKDRFSAERLKGVDSTLKIQPAKLEDSAVYLCASSSGQTTNEKLFFGSGTQLSVL.